This TCR beta chain was identified during a study of shared clonotypes between healthy human individuals. Trimming stripped 2 bases from V and 2 bases from J, with 16 bases between. The CDR3 sequence is 17 residues long. Germline assignment: CDR1 KGHSH and CDR2 LQKENI. Clones were sequenced by immunoSEQ multiplex PCR, and TCRdb holds only the in-frame ones, with some missing. The repertoire consists of approximately 980,000 clones, with roughly 72% occurring once and the leading ten covering approximately 1.5%. The chain is built from TRBV18 and TRBJ1-3, with no clear D. The sequencing input was memory CD4+ T cells sorted from blood. Subset here: CD45RA-negative fraction. The TCR originated in a man between 18 and 35 years old in good health. The CDR3 bases are TGTGCCAGCTCACCAAAGGGCCACCCGGATACTGGAAACACCATATATTTT. Translation: CASSPKGHPDTGNTIYF.